This T cell receptor (beta chain) was sequenced for a study of CD8 T cells in Susac syndrome. 0.5 to 1 ug RNA was reverse transcribed with random hexamers. From the immunoSEQ multiplex PCR reads, TCRdb called clonotypes with MiXCR, one entry per CDR3 protein. The sample has approximately 200,000 distinct CDR3 sequences, 95% seen once. Germline lookup yields CDR1 LGHDT and CDR2 YNNKEL (reference sequence). The V end was cut by 2 bases, the J end by 0 bases, with 12 bases between. CDR3 length: 16 amino acids. A word on this clonotype: Its antigen remains unidentified.

From blood CD8+ and CD4+ T cells, the TCR beta chain was sequenced. Findings and caveats of the study: By the study's own acknowledgment, its TCR sequencing and HLA analysis included relatively few individuals.

This clonotype was obtained from a human donor with multiple sclerosis. The chain couples TRBV3-1 to TRBJ2-3, with D unresolved. Material for sequencing was CD4+ T cells from PBMCs. CDR3 nucleotides: TGTGCCAGCAGCCAAATGTACGGTTCTAGCACAGATACGCAGTATTTT. Protein product: CASSQMYGSSTDTQYF.